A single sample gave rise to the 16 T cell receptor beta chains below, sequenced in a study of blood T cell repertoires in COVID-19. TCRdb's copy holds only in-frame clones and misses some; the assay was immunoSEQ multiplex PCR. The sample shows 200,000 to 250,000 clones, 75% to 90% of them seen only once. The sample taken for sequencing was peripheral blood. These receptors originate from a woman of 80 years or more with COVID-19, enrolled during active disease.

CDR3 protein: CASSFSGGTQETQYF. DNA for the CDR3: TGCGCCAGCAGTTTTAGCGGGGGGACCCAAGAGACCCAGTACTTC. The gene calls are TRBV10-2 and TRBJ2-5; 10 bases line up with TRBD2. CDR3 length: 15 residues. Unmatched junction bases numbered 4, after V lost 5 bases and J lost 1 base. Germline V lookup: CDR1 WSHSY, CDR2 SAAADI.

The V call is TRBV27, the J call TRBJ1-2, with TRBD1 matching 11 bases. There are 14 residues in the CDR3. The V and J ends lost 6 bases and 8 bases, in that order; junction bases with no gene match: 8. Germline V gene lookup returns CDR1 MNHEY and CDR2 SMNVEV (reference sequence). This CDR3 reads CASSLGQGASGYTF. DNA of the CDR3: TGTGCCAGCAGCCTCGGACAGGGGGCGTCGGGCTACACCTTC.

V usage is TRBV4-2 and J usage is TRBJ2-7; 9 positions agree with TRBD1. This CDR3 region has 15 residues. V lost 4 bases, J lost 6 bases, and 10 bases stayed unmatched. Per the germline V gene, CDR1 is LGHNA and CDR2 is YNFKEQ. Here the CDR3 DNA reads TGTGCCAGCAGCCCCGGGACAGGGATCGGTCCCGAGCAGTACTTC. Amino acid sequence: CASSPGTGIGPEQYF.

In DNA form, the CDR3 reads TGTGCCAGCAGCCAAGTCGGGGGTGGCAACTATGGCTACACCTTC. It encodes CASSQVGGGNYGYTF. The chain links TRBV3-1 (or the pseudogene TRBV3-2) to TRBJ1-2, with D possibly TRBD1 on 5 matching bases. Trimming took 1 base from V and 2 from J, leaving 11 bases between them. Germline CDR1 is LGHDT and CDR2 is YNNKEL (reference sequence). The CDR3 loop spans 15 amino acids.

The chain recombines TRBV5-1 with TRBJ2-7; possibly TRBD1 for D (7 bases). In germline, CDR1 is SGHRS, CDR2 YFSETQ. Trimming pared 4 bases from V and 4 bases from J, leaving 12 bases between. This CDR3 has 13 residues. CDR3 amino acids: CASSRGTDYEQYF. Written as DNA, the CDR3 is TGCGCCAGCAGCCGCGGGACAGATTACGAGCAGTACTTC.

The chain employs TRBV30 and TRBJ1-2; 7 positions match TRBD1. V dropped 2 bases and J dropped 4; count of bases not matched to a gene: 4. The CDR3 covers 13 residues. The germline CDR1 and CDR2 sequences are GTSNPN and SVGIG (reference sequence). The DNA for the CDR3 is TGTGCCTGGAGTTCACAGGGGAGCTATGGCTACACCTTC. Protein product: CAWSSQGSYGYTF.

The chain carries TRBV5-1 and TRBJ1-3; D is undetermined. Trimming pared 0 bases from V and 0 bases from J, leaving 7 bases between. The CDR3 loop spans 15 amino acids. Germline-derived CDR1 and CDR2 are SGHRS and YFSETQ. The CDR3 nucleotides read TGCGCCAGCAGCTTGGGCGAGAACTCTGGAAACACCATATATTTT. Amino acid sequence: CASSLGENSGNTIYF.

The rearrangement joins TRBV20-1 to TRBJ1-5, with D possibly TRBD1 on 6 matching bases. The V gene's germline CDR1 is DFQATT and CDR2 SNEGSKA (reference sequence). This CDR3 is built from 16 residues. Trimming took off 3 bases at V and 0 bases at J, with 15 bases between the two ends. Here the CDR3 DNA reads TGCAGTGCTAGTCGGGGGGCCAAGGTTAGCAATCAGCCCCAGCATTTT. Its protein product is CSASRGAKVSNQPQHF.

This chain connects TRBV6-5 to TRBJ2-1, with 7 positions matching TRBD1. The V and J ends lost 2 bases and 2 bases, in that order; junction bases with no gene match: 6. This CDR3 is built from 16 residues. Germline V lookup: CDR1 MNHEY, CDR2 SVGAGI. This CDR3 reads CASSYIVGGAYNEQFF. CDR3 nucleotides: TGTGCCAGCAGTTACATAGTAGGGGGCGCCTACAATGAGCAGTTCTTC.

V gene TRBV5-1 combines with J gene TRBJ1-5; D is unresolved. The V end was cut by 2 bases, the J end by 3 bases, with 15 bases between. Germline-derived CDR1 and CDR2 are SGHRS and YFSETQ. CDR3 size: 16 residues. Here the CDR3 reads CASSFPARPHNQPQHF. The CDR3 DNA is TGCGCCAGCAGCTTTCCTGCGAGGCCCCACAATCAGCCCCAGCATTTT.

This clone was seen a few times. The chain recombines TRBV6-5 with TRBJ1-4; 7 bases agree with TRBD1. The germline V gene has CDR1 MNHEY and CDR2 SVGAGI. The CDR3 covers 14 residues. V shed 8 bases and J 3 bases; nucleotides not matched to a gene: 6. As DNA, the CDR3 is TGTGCCAGCGTTACCGGGACAGCTAATGAAAAACTGTTTTTT. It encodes CASVTGTANEKLFF.

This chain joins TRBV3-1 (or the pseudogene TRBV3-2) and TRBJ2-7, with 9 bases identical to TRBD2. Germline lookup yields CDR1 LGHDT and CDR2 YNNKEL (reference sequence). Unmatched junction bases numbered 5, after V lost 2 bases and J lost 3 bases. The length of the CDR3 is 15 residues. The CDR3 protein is CASSQYLAGRYEQYF. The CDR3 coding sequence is TGTGCCAGCAGCCAATATCTAGCGGGGCGCTACGAGCAGTACTTC.

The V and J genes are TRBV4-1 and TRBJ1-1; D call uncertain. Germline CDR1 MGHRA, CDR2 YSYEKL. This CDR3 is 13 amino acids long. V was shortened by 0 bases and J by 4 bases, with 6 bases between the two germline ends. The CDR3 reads CASSQEYGTEAFF. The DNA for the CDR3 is TGCGCCAGCAGCCAAGAATACGGCACTGAAGCTTTCTTT.

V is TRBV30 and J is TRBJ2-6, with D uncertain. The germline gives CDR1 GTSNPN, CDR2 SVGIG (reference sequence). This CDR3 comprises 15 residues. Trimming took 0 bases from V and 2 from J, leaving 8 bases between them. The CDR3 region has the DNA TGTGCCTGGAGTGTACAATTGGCTGGGGCCAACGTCCTGACTTTC. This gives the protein CAWSVQLAGANVLTF.

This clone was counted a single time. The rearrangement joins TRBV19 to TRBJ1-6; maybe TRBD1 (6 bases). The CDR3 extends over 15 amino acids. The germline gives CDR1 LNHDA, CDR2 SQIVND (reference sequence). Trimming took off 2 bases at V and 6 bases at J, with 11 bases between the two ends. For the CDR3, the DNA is TGTGCCAGTAGTATAACTTGGGACACTAATTCACCCCTCCACTTT. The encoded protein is CASSITWDTNSPLHF.

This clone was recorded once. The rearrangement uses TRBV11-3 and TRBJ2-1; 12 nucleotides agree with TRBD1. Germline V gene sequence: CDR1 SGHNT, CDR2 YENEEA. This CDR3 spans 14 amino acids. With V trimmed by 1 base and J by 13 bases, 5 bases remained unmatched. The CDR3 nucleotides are TGTGCCAGCAGCTTAGTAGGGACAGGGGGCGCCCAGTTCTTC. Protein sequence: CASSLVGTGGAQFF.